The rows below give T cell receptor beta chains drawn from one sample of a study of shared T cell receptors in the human thymus. Assay used: immunoSEQ multiplex PCR; TCRdb lists only in-frame clones, some missing. The sample lists about 380,000 clones; 95% were seen once. Sequenced sample: thymocytes. The receptors were sampled from a human donor. CDR3s include the opening cysteine and the closing phenylalanine or tryptophan. The order of the fields is J gene, D gene, V gene, clone size, CDR3 protein, CDR3 DNA. The D gene is left open where the match is weak. Size values are once, few and many counts, or a class for expanded clones, and some rows have none.

TRBJ2-1,-,TRBV5-4,once,CASSLRGSYNEQFF,TGTGCCAGCAGCTTGAGGGGCTCCTACAATGAGCAGTTCTTC
TRBJ1-1,-,TRBV30,-,CAWSVSERALEVVNTEAFF,TGTGCCTGGAGTGTATCTGAGAGGGCCTTAGAGGTGGTGAACACTGAAGCTTTCTTT
TRBJ2-7,-,TRBV29-1,-,CSVGTGQRSAYEQYF,TGCAGCGTTGGCACGGGGCAGAGATCGGCCTACGAGCAGTACTTC
TRBJ1-3,TRBD1,TRBV18,-,CASSPRRSTGEEGNTIYF,TGTGCCAGCTCACCTCGAAGGTCGACAGGGGAGGAAGGAAACACCATATATTTT
TRBJ2-2,TRBD2,TRBV15,-,CATSTGLAGELFF,TGTGCCACCAGCACCGGACTAGCCGGGGAGCTGTTTTTT
TRBJ2-2,-,TRBV5-6,once,CASSFSGLQRNTGELFF,TGTGCCAGCAGCTTCTCGGGACTTCAGCGAAACACCGGGGAGCTGTTTTTT
TRBJ2-7,TRBD2,TRBV5-1,-,CASSPYSGPNNSYEQYF,TGCGCCAGCAGCCCTTATAGCGGGCCGAACAACTCCTACGAGCAGTACTTC
TRBJ2-5,TRBD2,TRBV28,-,CASSFGLAGRETQYF,TGTGCCAGCAGTTTCGGGCTAGCGGGCCGAGAGACCCAGTACTTC
TRBJ2-2,-,TRBV10-2,-,CASSHVSDSGELFF,TGCGCCAGCAGTCACGTCAGCGACTCCGGGGAGCTGTTTTTT
TRBJ2-7,TRBD2,TRBV6-4,-,CASSPPGLAGGPYEQYF,TGTGCCAGCAGTCCACCGGGACTAGCGGGAGGTCCCTACGAGCAGTACTTC
TRBJ2-3,-,TRBV5-6,-,CASSRPSTDTQYF,TGTGCCAGCAGCCGCCCTAGCACAGATACGCAGTATTTT
TRBJ1-5,-,TRBV28,-,CASSTPGSNQPQHF,TGTGCCAGCAGTACTCCGGGCAGCAATCAGCCCCAGCATTTT
TRBJ2-3,-,TRBV5-6,-,CASSLARGQYF,TGTGCCAGCAGCTTGGCCAGGGGGCAGTATTTT
TRBJ2-7,-,TRBV4-3,-,CASSEPSGTGWGEQYF,TGCGCCAGCAGCGAACCTAGCGGGACAGGTTGGGGCGAGCAGTACTTC
TRBJ2-1,TRBD2,TRBV27,-,CASSLQLAGLNEQFF,TGTGCCAGCAGTTTACAACTAGCGGGCCTCAATGAGCAGTTCTTC
TRBJ1-1,TRBD1,TRBV11-2,-,CASSQGDGCTEAFF,TGTGCCAGCAGCCAGGGGGACGGCTGCACTGAAGCTTTCTTT
TRBJ2-7,TRBD2,TRBV27,-,CASTQRTSGRGEQYF,TGTGCCAGCACCCAGAGGACTAGCGGGAGAGGTGAGCAGTACTTC
TRBJ2-7,TRBD1,TRBV23-1,-,CASSPSDRAYEQYF,TGCGCCAGCAGTCCCTCTGACAGGGCCTACGAGCAGTACTTC
TRBJ2-5,-,TRBV6-1,-,CASSDWLYQETQYF,TGTGCCAGCAGTGATTGGTTGTACCAAGAGACCCAGTACTTC
TRBJ2-5,TRBD1,TRBV5-4,-,CASSWDRVRETQYF,TGTGCCAGCAGCTGGGACAGGGTTAGAGAGACCCAGTACTTC
TRBJ2-7,-,TRBV7-9,-,CASSLRGHEQYF,TGTGCCAGCAGCTTACGGGGCCACGAGCAGTACTTC
TRBJ1-2,-,TRBV29-1,-,CSVADKGEGNNYGYTF,TGCAGCGTTGCAGATAAGGGGGAGGGAAACAACTATGGCTACACCTTC
TRBJ2-5,TRBD1,TRBV7-3,-,CASSPGTGRGETQYF,TGTGCCAGCAGCCCAGGGACAGGCCGGGGGGAGACCCAGTACTTC
TRBJ2-1,-,TRBV28,-,CASSFLYPRAGNNNEQFF,TGTGCCAGCAGTTTCCTCTATCCCCGAGCGGGTAACAACAATGAGCAGTTCTTC
TRBJ2-3,-,TRBV27,once,CASSFGGNTDTQYF,TGTGCCAGCAGTTTCGGCGGGAACACAGATACGCAGTATTTT
TRBJ1-2,TRBD1,TRBV29-1,-,CSVEGRGRKDYGYTF,TGCAGCGTTGAGGGCAGGGGGCGTAAGGACTATGGCTACACCTTC
TRBJ2-7,TRBD2,TRBV7-6,few,CASSRTRASGSSYEQYF,TGTGCCAGCAGCCGAACCCGAGCTAGCGGGAGCTCCTACGAGCAGTACTTC
TRBJ2-4,TRBD2,TRBV9,-,CASSVESLSSGRGGNIQYF,TGTGCCAGCAGCGTAGAGAGTTTGAGTAGCGGGAGGGGAGGGAACATTCAGTACTTC
TRBJ2-7,-,TRBV19,-,CASSTGRSAHEQYF,TGTGCCAGTAGTACCGGACGGAGTGCCCACGAGCAGTACTTC
TRBJ1-1,-,TRBV4-3,-,CASSQAPENTEAFF,TGCGCCAGCAGCCAAGCGCCGGAGAACACTGAAGCTTTCTTT
TRBJ2-3,TRBD2,TRBV28,-,CASSFLAVTDTQYF,TGTGCCAGCAGTTTTCTAGCGGTCACAGATACGCAGTATTTT
TRBJ2-7,TRBD1,TRBV6-6,-,CASIPRTGSSSYEQYF,TGTGCCAGCATTCCGAGGACAGGGTCGAGCTCCTACGAGCAGTACTTC
TRBJ2-1,-,TRBV19,-,CASKGDWDNEQFF,TGTGCCAGTAAGGGGGACTGGGACAATGAGCAGTTCTTC
TRBJ1-5,-,TRBV30,-,CAWGNRVYQPQHF,TGTGCCTGGGGAAACAGGGTTTATCAGCCCCAGCATTTT
TRBJ2-1,-,TRBV27,-,CASSLLSSQTAYNEQFF,TGTGCCAGCAGTTTATTAAGCTCCCAAACTGCCTACAATGAGCAGTTCTTC
TRBJ2-3,-,TRBV19,-,CASRQTDTQYF,TGTGCCAGTAGGCAGACAGATACGCAGTATTTT
TRBJ1-1,-,TRBV7-8,-,CASSLRNAGPEAFF,TGTGCCAGCAGCTTAAGAAACGCTGGCCCTGAAGCTTTCTTT
TRBJ2-3,-,TRBV6-5,-,CASSYSGASTDTQYF,TGTGCCAGCAGTTACTCAGGGGCAAGCACAGATACGCAGTATTTT
TRBJ2-3,TRBD1,TRBV27,-,CASSLRDRGADTQYF,TGTGCCAGCAGCCTAAGGGACAGGGGGGCAGATACGCAGTATTTT
TRBJ2-3,TRBD1,TRBV19,-,CASTLGQGLTDTQYF,TGTGCCAGTACTCTGGGACAGGGGCTCACAGATACGCAGTATTTT
TRBJ2-7,-,TRBV28,-,CASSPRQSRLPEQYF,TGTGCCAGCAGTCCCCGACAGTCCCGTTTGCCCGAGCAGTACTTC
TRBJ2-5,-,TRBV5-1,once,CASSLTGPFTFAQYF,TGCGCCAGCAGCTTGACAGGGCCCTTTACGTTCGCCCAGTACTTC
TRBJ2-7,TRBD1,TRBV28,-,CASSLDRGPMEQYF,TGTGCCAGCAGTTTGGACAGGGGGCCGATGGAGCAGTACTTC
TRBJ1-5,TRBD1,TRBV19,-,CASTNRGVNQPQHF,TGTGCCAGTACCAACAGGGGCGTCAATCAGCCCCAGCATTTT
TRBJ1-5,-,TRBV21-1,-,CASSKDHGRRINQPQHF,TGTGCCAGCAGCAAAGACCACGGACGTCGGATCAATCAGCCCCAGCATTTT
TRBJ1-1,-,TRBV11-2,-,CASSLDLLAFPMNTEAFF,TGTGCCAGCAGCTTAGATCTATTGGCGTTCCCAATGAACACTGAAGCTTTCTTT
TRBJ2-6,-,TRBV7-9,-,CASRPRGKDSGANVLTF,TGTGCCAGCCGCCCGCGTGGAAAGGACTCTGGGGCCAACGTCCTGACTTTC
TRBJ1-1,-,TRBV28,-,CASSLLGAEAFF,TGTGCCAGCAGTTTACTCGGGGCTGAAGCTTTCTTT
TRBJ2-1,-,TRBV7-2,-,CASSPNPLAVFYNEQFF,TGTGCCAGCAGCCCCAACCCTTTAGCGGTTTTCTACAATGAGCAGTTCTTC
TRBJ2-3,TRBD2,TRBV5-4,-,CASSWSGSVYTQYF,TGTGCCAGCAGCTGGAGCGGGAGCGTCTATACGCAGTATTTT